The T cell receptor (beta chain) described here comes from a study of blood T cell repertoires in COVID-19 (dated by TCRdb to 2018 to 2021). With regard to the full study: Samples covering the acute and convalescent phases of COVID-19 were provided by collaborators in the United States, Italy and Spain. The material from the prospective study consisted of cDNA or gDNA derived from T cells, B-cell-depleted T cells, or PBMCs. The dataset comprised deeply sampled blood TCRbeta repertoires from subjects exposed to, actively infected with, or recovered from COVID-19. The repertoires were made available in a free public database intended to serve as a resource for research on the immune response to SARS-CoV-2. Samples were obtained from the ongoing ImmuneRACE study (first 160 participants) and from about 1,300 subjects provided by 6 global collaborators. Nearly every sample came with metadata listing a de-identified subject ID, COVID-19 status, age in years and sex. HLA class I and class II types, where available, came from metadata supplied by the sample provider rather than from assay-based typing. What the study reported, not specific to this receptor: The quantity of clinical and demographic metadata differed by source and by participant and was supplied without curation.

The immunoSEQ Assay, a bias-controlled multiplex PCR, was used to amplify TCRbeta CDR3 regions from genomic DNA. The published analysis was carried out like this. Nucleated cell counts per sample were estimated from amplification of reference gene primers within the assay. Sequence reads were collapsed and filtered to measure the absolute abundance of every unique TCRbeta CDR3 rearrangement. For each sample, productive Simpson clonality was calculated as the square root of Simpson's diversity index across productive rearrangements. Entries here come from immuneACCESS through TCRdb and include only in-frame sequences with V and J called. Some clones fail to appear in such tables; in the studies checked, an unresolved V gene covers under half of the shortfall, and the cause of the remainder is unknown. D and trimming were read from the DNA, whereas the V and J calls and clone size are those reported in that table. The table for this sample lists about 54,000 clones; about nine tenths of them were counted only once. The ten biggest clones cover under 9% of the sample.

A remark on this clone: The clone's antigen remains unknown. Base qualities are not recorded, but no much larger clone differs from it by a single base.

The germline V gene specifies MNHEY as CDR1 and SVGAGI as CDR2. Reading from cysteine to phenylalanine, the CDR3 counts 14 amino acids. This entry keeps only the CDR3 DNA: 42 bases, framed from base 1. V is reduced by 7 bases and J by 1 base, leaving a spacing of 13 bases between them. Collaborating institutions collected whole blood in K2EDTA tubes following their own protocols. For TCRbeta analysis, collaborators shipped samples as frozen whole blood, isolated PBMCs, or DNA extracted from either of those sample types. The chain joins TRBV6-5 to TRBJ2-5; no confident D gene assignment can be made. Sequencing used peripheral blood. The TCR was taken from a woman between 40 and 55 years old with active COVID-19. The nucleotide sequence is TGTGCCAGCACCCCCAGCACAGCCCAAGAGACCCAGTACTTC. The resulting protein is CASTPSTAQETQYF.